This TCR beta chain was observed in a study of CD8+CD57+ T cells in acquired aplastic anemia. Study-level background: Recorded DNA amounts for sorted CD4+ and CD8+ cells had an average of 3.2 ug.

The TCR beta profiling, which covered VDJ combination and CDR3 sequence, was carried out using genomic DNA as the template. TCRdb re-called the reads through MiXCR, storing one row per CDR3 protein. The table has about 120,000 distinct CDR3 sequences, about 50% seen once; the top ten hold 25% to 30%. CD8+CD57+ cell expansion had been shown by flow cytometry in patients chosen for sequencing. A word on this clonotype: Its antigen is currently unknown.

CDR3 size: 14 residues. Germline V gene data show CDR1 as ENHRY and CDR2 as SYGVKD. With 6 bases removed from V and 2 bases from J, the gap between germline ends came to 13 bases. Study-wide results and limits: Patients did not significantly differ from controls in CD8+ Simpson's diversity.

Specimen: sorted CD4+, CD8+, or CD8+CD57+ T cells (not recorded which) from PBMCs. The clonotype was recovered from a human donor with aplastic anemia. This chain joins TRBV10-3 and TRBJ1-1; D may be TRBD1 (5 bases). In nucleotides, the CDR3 is TGTGCCATCAGGGGAGGACAATTAAACACTGAAGCTTTCTTT. Translated, it gives CAIRGGQLNTEAFF.